The present entry profiles one T cell receptor (beta chain) with its context. The J segment lost 2 bases and the V segment lost 6 bases, leaving 8 bases of the junction unmatched. The CDR3 extends over 15 amino acids. Germline lookup yields CDR1 MDHEN and CDR2 SYDVKM. In the authors' workflow: Reference gene primer amplification in the assay estimated nucleated cell counts. The assay was immunoSEQ multiplex PCR, and TCRdb's table has in-frame clones only and misses some. Clonal size and the V and J genes are those of that table, whereas D and trimming came from the DNA. Of over 130,000 clones in the sample, approximately 86% were seen once. The sample originates from a study of blood T cell repertoires in COVID-19. Across the whole study: Material from acute and convalescent COVID-19 was sourced from the United States, Italy and Spain. PBMCs, B-cell-depleted T cells, or T cells were the source of the cDNA or gDNA that made up the material.

Material: peripheral blood. V and J are TRBV28 and TRBJ2-3, with 7 bases fitting TRBD2. This TCR came from a human donor in a cohort sampled during active COVID-19. The CDR3 nucleotides are TGTGCCAGCAGCGGGGACTACCCTAACACAGATACGCAGTATTTT. It codes for CASSGDYPNTDTQYF.